This T cell receptor (beta chain) was retrieved from a study of OX40 agonist ivuxolimab in advanced cancers. For the study at large: Melanoma, hepatocellular carcinoma, head and neck or renal cell cancer occurred in dose-escalation patients.

Using immunoSEQ multiplex PCR, the repertoire was profiled, and TCRdb retains in-frame clones only, with some absent. The sample lists about 98,000 clones, roughly nine tenths occurring once. The CDR3 extends over 16 amino acids. Trimming stripped 1 base from V and 3 bases from J, with 14 bases between. Germline CDR1 and CDR2: SGHRS and YFSETQ. With autoimmune disease history or systemic immunosuppression, patients were excluded. The sequenced sample was CD4+ or CD8+ T cells sorted from blood, obtained in a trial of the OX40 agonist ivuxolimab. The TCR originated in an adult with an advanced solid tumor such as melanoma, head and neck, liver or kidney cancer. The chain carries TRBV5-1 and TRBJ2-1; either TRBD1 or TRBD2 may supply D (5 bases each). The CDR3 DNA sequence: TGCGCCAGCAGCTTGTTCCCCGGGACCGGCTACAATGAGCAGTTCTTC. It specifies CASSLFPGTGYNEQFF.